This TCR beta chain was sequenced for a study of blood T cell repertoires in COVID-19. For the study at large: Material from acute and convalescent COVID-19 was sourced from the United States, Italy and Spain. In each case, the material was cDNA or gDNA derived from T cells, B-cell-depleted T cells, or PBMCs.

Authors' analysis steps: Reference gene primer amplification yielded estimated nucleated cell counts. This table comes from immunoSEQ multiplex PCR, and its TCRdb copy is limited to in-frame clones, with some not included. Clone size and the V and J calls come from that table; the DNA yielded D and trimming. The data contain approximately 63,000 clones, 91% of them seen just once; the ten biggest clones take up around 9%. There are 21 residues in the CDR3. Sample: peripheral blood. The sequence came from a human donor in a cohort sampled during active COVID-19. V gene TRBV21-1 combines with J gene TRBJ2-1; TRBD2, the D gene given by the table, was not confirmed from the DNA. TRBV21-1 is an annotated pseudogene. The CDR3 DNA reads TGTGCCAGCAGCATAAACCCGGGGGAAACTAGCGGGATTCTCCCCTACAATGAGCAGTTCTTC. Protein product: CASSINPGETSGILPYNEQFF.